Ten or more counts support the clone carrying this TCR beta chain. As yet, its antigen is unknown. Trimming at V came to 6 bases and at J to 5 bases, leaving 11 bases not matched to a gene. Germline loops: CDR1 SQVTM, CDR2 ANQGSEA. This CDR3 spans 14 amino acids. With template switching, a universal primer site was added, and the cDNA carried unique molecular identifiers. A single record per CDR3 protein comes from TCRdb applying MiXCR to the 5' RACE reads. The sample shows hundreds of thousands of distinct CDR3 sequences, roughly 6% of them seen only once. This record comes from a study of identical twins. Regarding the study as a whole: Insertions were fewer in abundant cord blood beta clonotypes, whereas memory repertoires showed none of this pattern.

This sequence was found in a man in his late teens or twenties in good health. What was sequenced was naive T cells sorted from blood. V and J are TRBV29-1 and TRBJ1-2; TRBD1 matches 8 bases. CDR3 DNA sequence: TGCAGCGTCGCGGGCGCAGGGGGCAAATATGGCTACACCTTC. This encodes CSVAGAGGKYGYTF. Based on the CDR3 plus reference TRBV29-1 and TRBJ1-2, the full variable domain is SAVISQKPSRDICQRGTSLTIQCQVDSQVTMMFWYRQQPGQSLTLIATANQGSEATYESGFVIDKFPISRPNLTFSTLTVSNMSPEDSSIYLCSVAGAGGKYGYTFGSGTRLTVV.